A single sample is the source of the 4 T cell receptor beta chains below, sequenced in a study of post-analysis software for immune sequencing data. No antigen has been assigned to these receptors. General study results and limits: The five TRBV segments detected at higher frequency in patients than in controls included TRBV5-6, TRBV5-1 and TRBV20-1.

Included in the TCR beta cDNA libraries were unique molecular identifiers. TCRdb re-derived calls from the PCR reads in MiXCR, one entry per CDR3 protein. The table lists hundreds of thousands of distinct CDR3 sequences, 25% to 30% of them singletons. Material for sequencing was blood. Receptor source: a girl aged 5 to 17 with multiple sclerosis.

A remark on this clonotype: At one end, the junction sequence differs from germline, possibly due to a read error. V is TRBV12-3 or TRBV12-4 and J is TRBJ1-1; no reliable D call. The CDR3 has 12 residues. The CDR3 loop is CASSLLSTEAYF. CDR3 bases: TGTGCCAGCAGCTTGTTGAGCACTGAAGCTTACTTT.

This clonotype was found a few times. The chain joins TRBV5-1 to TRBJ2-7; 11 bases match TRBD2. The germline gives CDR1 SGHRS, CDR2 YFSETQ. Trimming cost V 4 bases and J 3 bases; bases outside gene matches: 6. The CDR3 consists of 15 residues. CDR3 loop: CASSVRTSGSYEQYF. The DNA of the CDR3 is TGCGCCAGCAGCGTTCGAACTAGCGGGAGCTACGAGCAGTACTTC.

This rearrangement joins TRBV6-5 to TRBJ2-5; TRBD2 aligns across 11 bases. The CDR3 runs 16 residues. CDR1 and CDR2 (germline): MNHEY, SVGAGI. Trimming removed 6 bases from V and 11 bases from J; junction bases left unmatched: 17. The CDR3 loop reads CASSGLAGGGFGRQYF. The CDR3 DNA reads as TGTGCCAGCAGCGGTCTAGCGGGAGGAGGGTTTGGGCGGCAGTACTTC.

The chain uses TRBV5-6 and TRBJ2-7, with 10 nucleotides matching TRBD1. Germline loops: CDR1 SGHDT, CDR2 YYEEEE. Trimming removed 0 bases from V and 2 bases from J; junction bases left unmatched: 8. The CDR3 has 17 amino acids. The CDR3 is CASSLGQGAPRTYEQYF. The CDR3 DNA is TGTGCCAGCAGCTTGGGACAGGGGGCCCCAAGGACCTACGAGCAGTACTTC.